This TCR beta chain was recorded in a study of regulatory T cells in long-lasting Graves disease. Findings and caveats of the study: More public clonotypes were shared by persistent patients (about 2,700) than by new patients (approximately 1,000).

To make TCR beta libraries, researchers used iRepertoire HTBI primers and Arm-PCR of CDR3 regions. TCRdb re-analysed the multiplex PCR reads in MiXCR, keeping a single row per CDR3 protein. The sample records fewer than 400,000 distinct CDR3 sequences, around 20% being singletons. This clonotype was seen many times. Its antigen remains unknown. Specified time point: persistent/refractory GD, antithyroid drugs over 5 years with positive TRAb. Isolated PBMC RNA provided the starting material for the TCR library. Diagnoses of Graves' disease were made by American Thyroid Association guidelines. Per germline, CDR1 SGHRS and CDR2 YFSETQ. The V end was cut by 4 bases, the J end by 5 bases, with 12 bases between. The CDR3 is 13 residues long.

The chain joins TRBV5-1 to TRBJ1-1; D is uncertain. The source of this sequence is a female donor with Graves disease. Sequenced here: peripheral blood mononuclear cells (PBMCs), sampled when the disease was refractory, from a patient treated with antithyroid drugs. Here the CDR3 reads CASSLGRETEAFF. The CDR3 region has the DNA TGCGCCAGCAGCCTGGGGAGGGAGACTGAAGCTTTCTTT.